These 8 T cell receptor beta chains share one sample of origin, sequenced in a study of regulatory T cells in long-lasting Graves disease. The authors built TCR beta libraries using iRepertoire HTBI primers and Arm-PCR of CDR3 regions. In TCRdb, the multiplex PCR reads were re-called with MiXCR into one record per CDR3 protein. Found here are hundreds of thousands of distinct CDR3 sequences, 20% of them singletons; the top ten hold 20%. Time point given: persistent/refractory GD, antithyroid drugs over 5 years with positive TRAb. PBMC-extracted RNA yielded the TCR library. The sample in question was peripheral blood mononuclear cells (PBMCs), obtained when the disease was refractory, from a patient treated with antithyroid drugs. Every receptor here comes from a female donor with Graves disease.

This clonotype was found a few times. V is TRBV27 and J is TRBJ2-2; weak D call: TRBD2 (7 bases). CDR1 and CDR2 from the germline V gene are MNHEY and SMNVEV (reference sequence). V was trimmed by 3 bases and J by 6 bases, leaving 14 bases between them. This CDR3 region has 15 residues. CDR3 sequence (DNA): TGTGCCAGCAGTTTCAGGGGCGGGGGACCCGGGGAGCTGTTTTTT. Encoded protein: CASSFRGGGPGELFF.

This chain uses TRBV7-8 with TRBJ2-5; no clear D gene. This CDR3 is built from 13 residues. Between the trimmed V and J ends, which lost 2 bases and 1 base, there was a span of 5 bases. Looked up from germline, CDR1 is SGHVS and CDR2 is FQNEAQ. CDR3 coding DNA: TGTGCCAGCAGCTTAACCTTCCAAGAGACCCAGTACTTC. Amino acid sequence: CASSLTFQETQYF.

The V call is TRBV6-1, the J call TRBJ2-7, with TRBD1 as a possible D gene (6 bases). The ends were cut back, 3 bases at V and 5 bases at J, with 14 bases in the middle. CDR3 length equals 14 residues. Germline V gene lookup returns CDR1 MNHNS and CDR2 SASEGT. The CDR3 DNA reads TGTGCCAGCAGTGACACCCAGGGGTGGGACGAGCAGTACTTC. Its protein product is CASSDTQGWDEQYF.

This clonotype was seen more than once but under ten times. This chain connects TRBV6-2 or TRBV6-3 to TRBJ2-7; D uncertain. Germline V gives CDR1 MNHEY, CDR2 SVGEGT. The CDR3 length is 12 residues. The V end lost 5 bases, the J end lost 4 bases, and 9 bases lay between the germline ends. The CDR3 spells CASSPDNYEQYF. The CDR3, as DNA: TGTGCCAGCAGTCCGGATAATTACGAGCAGTACTTC.

The chain joins TRBV30 to TRBJ2-2; the match to TRBD1 covers 8 bases. In germline, CDR1 is GTSNPN, CDR2 SVGIG (reference sequence). The CDR3 has 16 amino acids. The junction had 9 bases not matched to a gene; V was cut back by 4 bases and J by 2 bases. The DNA of the CDR3 is TGTGCCTGGACCCCCCCAGGGACAGGAAACACCGGGGAGCTGTTTTTT. Protein: CAWTPPGTGNTGELFF.

This clonotype was counted ten times or more. This sequence joins TRBV28 and TRBJ2-7, with D unclear. Trimming stripped 3 bases from V and 6 bases from J, with 9 bases between. In germline, CDR1 is MDHEN, CDR2 SYDVKM. The CDR3 has 12 residues. The CDR3 here is CASSFQATEQYF. The CDR3 DNA sequence: TGTGCCAGCAGTTTTCAGGCCACCGAGCAGTACTTC.

The CDR3 DNA sequence: TGTGCCAGCACCTTTTCATCCGCCACTGAAGCTTTCTTT. Translation: CASTFSSATEAFF. V is TRBV12-3 or TRBV12-4 and J is TRBJ1-1; no clear D gene. V was pared by 7 bases and J by 4 bases, with 13 bases between. The CDR3 contains 13 residues.

This clonotype has a count of ten or more. V gene TRBV12-3 or TRBV12-4 combines with J gene TRBJ1-1, with 7 nucleotides matching TRBD1. The CDR3 runs 12 residues. V lost 5 bases to trimming and J lost 8 bases; unmatched junction nucleotides: 5. CDR3 sequence reads: CASSGGTAEAFF. The CDR3 bases are TGTGCCAGCAGTGGGGGGACAGCCGAAGCTTTCTTT.